The 7 T cell receptor beta chains below were found in one sample sequenced in a study of T-cell memory formation after mild COVID-19. One entry per CDR3 protein, called by TCRdb with MiXCR from the 5' RACE reads. Of 190,000 or so distinct CDR3 sequences in the sample, 20% to 25% were seen once. The sequenced sample was PBMCs or a T cell subset sorted from them (not recorded which). The receptor set was obtained from an adult woman who had mild COVID-19 (a few samples of this study predate the infection). Cell type and time point are not known.

This chain connects TRBV20-1 to TRBJ2-5, with 9 bases that match TRBD1. The germline V gene has CDR1 DFQATT and CDR2 SNEGSKA (reference sequence). The V gene end was trimmed by 0 bases and the J gene end by 5 bases; junction bases not matched to a gene: 16. This CDR3 comprises 18 residues. CDR3 coding DNA: TGCAGTGCTAGAGATCCGGTCATCGGGACAGGGTCGTTTGAGACCCAGTACTTC. Translation: CSARDPVIGTGSFETQYF.

This clonotype was recorded a few times. This rearrangement joins TRBV9 to TRBJ2-1, with no clear D. Germline V gene data show CDR1 as SGDLS and CDR2 as YYNGEE. V shed 4 bases and J shed 6 bases, with 14 bases lying between them. The CDR3 covers 14 residues. The CDR3 loop is CASSKGGPLNEQFF. The CDR3 nucleotides read TGTGCCAGCAGCAAAGGTGGCCCCCTCAATGAGCAGTTCTTC.

This clonotype turned up a few times. This chain uses TRBV5-1 with TRBJ2-3; D unresolved. V was trimmed by 3 bases and J by 6 bases, leaving 8 bases between them. The CDR3 consists of 12 residues. Germline CDR1 and CDR2: SGHRS and YFSETQ. The CDR3 region is CASSWNGDTQYF. The CDR3 region has the DNA TGCGCCAGCAGCTGGAATGGGGATACGCAGTATTTT.

This clonotype was recorded many times. The V and J genes are TRBV7-9 and TRBJ1-1; TRBD1 is a possible D gene (5 bases). The CDR3 length is 15 residues. CDR1 is SEHNR and CDR2 is FQNEAQ in the germline V gene (reference sequence). Deletions cut 1 base from V and 3 bases from J, with 12 bases between. The CDR3 DNA follows: TGTGCCAGCAGCTTAGGAATAGGGGAGGACACTGAAGCTTTCTTT. Translating it yields CASSLGIGEDTEAFF.

This clonotype was detected only a few times. The chain combines TRBV20-1 with TRBJ2-7; D not certain. V dropped 5 bases and J dropped 6 bases, with 11 bases sitting between them. There are 11 residues in the CDR3. CDR1 and CDR2 from the germline V gene are DFQATT and SNEGSKA (reference sequence). CDR3 sequence: CSADSLAEQYF. For the CDR3, the DNA is TGCAGTGCTGACTCGCTGGCCGAGCAGTACTTC.

The CDR3: CASSDEVTYEQYF. The CDR3 nucleotides are TGTGCCAGCAGTGATGAGGTAACCTACGAGCAGTACTTC. The rearrangement links TRBV6-1 to TRBJ2-7; the D is unclear. The germline gives CDR1 MNHNS, CDR2 SASEGT. The CDR3 spans 13 residues. The V gene lost 3 bases and the J gene lost 2 bases, with 8 bases spanning the gap.

This clonotype has a handful of counts. This chain links TRBV3-1 with TRBJ1-2; D is uncertain. V was trimmed by 0 bases and J by 6 bases, leaving 17 bases between them. This CDR3 comprises 16 residues. Germline CDR1 is LGHDT and CDR2 is YNNKEL (reference sequence). CDR3 sequence (DNA): TGTGCCAGCAGCCAAGATCGGGGAGGGCCTCGGGATGGCTACACCTTC. Its protein product is CASSQDRGGPRDGYTF. Variable domain in full (rest from reference TRBV3-1 and TRBJ1-2): DTAVSQTPKYLVTQMGNDKSIKCEQNLGHDTMYWYKQDSKKFLKIMFSYNNKELIINETVPNRFSPKSPDKAHLNLHINSLELGDSAVYFCASSQDRGGPRDGYTFGSGTRLTVV.